The clone carrying this TCR beta chain was counted only a few times. Its antigen is still unknown. A much larger clone differs by one base, so this may be a read error. Building of the TCR beta libraries involved iRepertoire HTBI primers and Arm-PCR of CDR3 regions. TCRdb passed the multiplex PCR reads through MiXCR, listing each CDR3 protein once. The table records around 510,000 distinct CDR3 sequences, roughly 20% of them present only once. Regarding time point: persistent/refractory GD, antithyroid drugs over 5 years with positive TRAb. After RNA was extracted from PBMCs, the TCR library was made from it. The peripheral blood volume drawn was 8 to 9.5 milliliters, and it was collected into EDTA tubes. These data come from a study of regulatory T cells in long-lasting Graves disease. Looking at the study overall: Over 5 years on antithyroid drugs plus positive TSH receptor antibodies marked Graves' disease as persistent. Findings and caveats of the study: Shared public clonotypes totalled roughly 2,500 in persistent patients, compared with roughly 970 in new patients. Gene preferences differed: TRBV28, TRBJ1-2, TRBJ2-5 in persistent cases.

This CDR3 comprises 13 residues. V gave up 4 bases and J gave up 5 bases, with 11 bases separating them. Looked up from germline, CDR1 is LGHDT and CDR2 is YNNKEL (reference sequence). Sequenced material: peripheral blood mononuclear cells (PBMCs), taken when the disease was refractory, from a patient treated with antithyroid drugs. The V gene is TRBV3-1, the J gene TRBJ1-2, with D tentatively TRBD1 (6 bases). The receptor was derived from a female donor with Graves disease. The DNA of the CDR3 is TGTGCCAGCAGCCGGGAGACAGGATATGGCTACACCTTC. It encodes CASSRETGYGYTF.